The rows below give T cell receptor beta chains drawn from one sample of a study of shared clonotypes between healthy human individuals. Method: immunoSEQ multiplex PCR; TCRdb's copy keeps in-frame clones and lacks some. The sample carries around 2.1 million clones, almost 96% recorded once. The sample consisted of naive CD4+ T cells sorted from blood. The receptors stem from a man aged 18 to 30 in good health. The conserved cysteine and the conserved F or W are not part of the CDR3 here.

v_call | cdr3_aa
TRBV11-2 | ASSLDLLAGIEQF
TRBV7-2 | ASSLAGLGQF
TRBV5-1 | ASCSGGAWSETQY
TRBV27 | ASGGRGPNYGYT
TRBV7-2 | ASSLAGQAQYEQF
TRBV5-1 | ASSLADRAPEAF
TRBV5-1 | ASSLILAGGNNEQF
TRBV6-6 | ASSRDGSSYEQY
TRBV2 | ASSGDWNTEAF
TRBV5-4 | ASSLGQSGANVLT
TRBV4-1 | ASSQVGGNQPQH
TRBV6-6 | ASSYSRLPLNYEQY
TRBV18 | ATTDGVNQPQH
TRBV29-1 | SVGTILTGELF
TRBV9 | ASSVSPGPYNEQF
TRBV4-1 | ASSQGRLAGGHEQY
TRBV4-1 | ASSQEGQGRNQPQH
TRBV7-9 | ASSFYRGGWQPQH
TRBV30 | AWSATGTQPQH
TRBV6-1 | ASSEGWGQGSEQY
TRBV4-3 | ASSQDQVFRAF
TRBV28 | ASSSGGPKNTEAF
TRBV5-8 | ASSSIRTSGSGADTQY
TRBV30 | AWALDWNNEQF
TRBV18 | ASSPIAAGSTEAF
TRBV2 | ASSARDSSEPQH
TRBV6-1 | ASSEGFVGVNSPLH
TRBV11-2 | ASSLADRVGGYT
TRBV11-2 | ASSLDGWGTGVYEQY
TRBV9 | ASKISGTNYGYT
TRBV28 | ASSDMAYGYT
TRBV7-2 | ASSWGGSYEQY
TRBV18 | ASRLEGGSTEAF
TRBV5-1 | ASSWGRVGSPEQY
TRBV15 | ATSSDRANTGELF
TRBV14 | ASSQRQTGIGSPLH
TRBV9 | ASSVGGTVNYGYT
TRBV7-3 | ASSPDRNTGELF
TRBV7-2 | ASSLSITSSYEQY
TRBV2 | ASWSGETYEQY
TRBV29-1 | SSRGDVDTQY
TRBV7-8 | ASRLGIGLSYEQY
TRBV6-5 | ASSFGDGPYEQY
TRBV9 | ASSVGQSTGELF
TRBV5-1 | ASSFLTTGASGTGELF
TRBV2 | ASIQGTMNTEAF
TRBV6-6 | ASTDRGPNYGYT
TRBV28 | ASRDIYEQY
TRBV28 | ASSLVETEQY